The clone carrying this TCR beta chain was picked up a small number of times. Its target is unknown. Germline CDR1 LNHDA, CDR2 SQIVND (reference sequence). Between the trimmed V and J ends, which lost 2 bases and 6 bases, there was a span of 17 bases. There are 16 residues in the CDR3. The data were taken from a study of T cells in localized non-small cell lung cancer. Broader study findings: The tumor had only one region sequenced, so heterogeneity remains possible.

Using immunoSEQ multiplex PCR, the repertoire was profiled, and TCRdb retains in-frame clones only, with some absent. This sample yields 75,000 to 95,000 clones, of which 87% are seen a single time; more than 14% belongs to the top ten. The clonotype was recovered from a man between 40 and 70 years old with stage I squamous cell lung carcinoma. The J gene is TRBJ1-5, the V gene TRBV19; weak D call: TRBD1 (6 bases). Sequenced material: peripheral blood, taken before any cancer treatment. DNA for the CDR3: TGTGCCAGTAGTATACGGGGGCAGGGTATGACTCAGCCCCAGCATTTT. It yields the protein CASSIRGQGMTQPQHF.